These T cell receptor beta chains were read from a single sample in a study of blood T cell repertoires in COVID-19. TCRdb's copy holds only in-frame clones and misses some; the assay was immunoSEQ multiplex PCR. The table lists some 95,000 clones, about 78% of them singletons. Material for sequencing was peripheral blood. Receptor source: a man aged 45-65 years who had recovered from COVID-19. Both conserved end residues are trimmed from each CDR3.

TRBJ1-1 | 10 | TRBV13 | ASRGAHTEAF
TRBJ1-2 | 10 | TRBV9 | ASSVVRGGYT
TRBJ2-2 | 14 | TRBV7-6 | ASSLALAGETGELF
TRBJ1-1 | 9 | TRBV29-1 | SVARGSEAF
TRBJ2-7 | 13 | TRBV4-1 | ASSHPGTGNYEQY
TRBJ2-3 | 14 | TRBV5-5 | ASRMTAGVSTDTQY
TRBJ1-5 | 16 | TRBV7-3 | ASSPRGWVNESNQPQH
TRBJ2-2 | 16 | TRBV5-6 | ASSLAAYRGSNTGELF
TRBJ1-4 | 12 | TRBV3-1/TRBV3-2 | ASSLQGTNEKLF
TRBJ2-1 | 10 | TRBV5-1 | ASRGDYNEQF
TRBJ1-2 | 15 | TRBV7-9 | ASRPRVGGLHQDGYT
TRBJ1-2 | 14 | TRBV19 | ASSTRTGLKDYGYT